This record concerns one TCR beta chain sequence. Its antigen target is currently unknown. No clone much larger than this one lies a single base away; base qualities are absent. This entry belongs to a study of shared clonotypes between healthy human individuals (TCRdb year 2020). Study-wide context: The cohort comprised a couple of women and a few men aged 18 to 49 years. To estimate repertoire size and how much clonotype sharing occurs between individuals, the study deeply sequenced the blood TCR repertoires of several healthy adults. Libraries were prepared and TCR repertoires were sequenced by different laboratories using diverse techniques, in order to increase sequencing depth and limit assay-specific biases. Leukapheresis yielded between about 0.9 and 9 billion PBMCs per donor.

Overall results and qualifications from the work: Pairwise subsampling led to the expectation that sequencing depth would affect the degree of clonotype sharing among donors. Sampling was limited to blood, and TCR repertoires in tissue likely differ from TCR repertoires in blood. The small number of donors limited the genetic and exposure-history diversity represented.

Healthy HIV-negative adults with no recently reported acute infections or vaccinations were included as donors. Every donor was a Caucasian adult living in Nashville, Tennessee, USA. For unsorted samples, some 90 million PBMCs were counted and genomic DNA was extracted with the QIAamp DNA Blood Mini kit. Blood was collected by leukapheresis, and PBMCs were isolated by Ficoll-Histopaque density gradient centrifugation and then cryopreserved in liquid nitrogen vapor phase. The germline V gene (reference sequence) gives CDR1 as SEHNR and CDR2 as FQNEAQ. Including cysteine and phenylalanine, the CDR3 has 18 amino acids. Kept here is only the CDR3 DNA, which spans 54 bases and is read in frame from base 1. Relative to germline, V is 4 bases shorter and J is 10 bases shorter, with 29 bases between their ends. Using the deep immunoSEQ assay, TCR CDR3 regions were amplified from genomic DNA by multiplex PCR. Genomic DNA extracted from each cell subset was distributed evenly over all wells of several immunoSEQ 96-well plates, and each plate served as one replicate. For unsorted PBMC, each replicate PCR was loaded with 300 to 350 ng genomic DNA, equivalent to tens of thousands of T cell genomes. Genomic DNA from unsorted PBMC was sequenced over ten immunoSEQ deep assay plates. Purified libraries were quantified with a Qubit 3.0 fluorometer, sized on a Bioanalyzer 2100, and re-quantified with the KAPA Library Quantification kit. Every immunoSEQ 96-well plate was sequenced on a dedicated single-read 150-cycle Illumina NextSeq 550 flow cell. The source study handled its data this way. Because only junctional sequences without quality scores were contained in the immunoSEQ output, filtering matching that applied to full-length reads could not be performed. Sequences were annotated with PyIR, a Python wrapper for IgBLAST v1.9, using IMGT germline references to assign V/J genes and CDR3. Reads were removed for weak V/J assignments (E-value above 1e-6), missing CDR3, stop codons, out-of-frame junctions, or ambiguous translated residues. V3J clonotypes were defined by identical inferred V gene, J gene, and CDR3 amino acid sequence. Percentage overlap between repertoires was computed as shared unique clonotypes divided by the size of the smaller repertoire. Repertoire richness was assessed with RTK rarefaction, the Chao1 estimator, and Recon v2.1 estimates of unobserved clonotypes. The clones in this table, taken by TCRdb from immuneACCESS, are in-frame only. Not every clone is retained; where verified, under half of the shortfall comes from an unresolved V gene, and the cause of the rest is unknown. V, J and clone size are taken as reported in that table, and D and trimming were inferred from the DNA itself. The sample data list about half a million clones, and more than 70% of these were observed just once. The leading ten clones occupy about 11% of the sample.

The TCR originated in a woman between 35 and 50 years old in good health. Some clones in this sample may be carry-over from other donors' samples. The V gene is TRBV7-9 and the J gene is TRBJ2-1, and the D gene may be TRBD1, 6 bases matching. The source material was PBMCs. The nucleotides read TGTGCCAGCAGCTCGGGTCGTCTGGACAGAACCCCTACGGGGGAGCAGTTCTTC. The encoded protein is CASSSGRLDRTPTGEQFF.